This record looks at one T cell receptor beta chain sequence and its context. The antigen is undetermined. The entry originates in a study of cytomegalovirus exposure and HLA in healthy donors. Whole-study findings and limits: Associated with cytomegalovirus, according to the listing, were 150 to 200 TCR beta chains. Further analysis, carried out later, found HLA-associated TCR beta chains more clonally expanded than equally common other chains. It was only CMV serostatus that was available as immune exposure information.

60 Vbeta and 13 Jbeta primers were used in PCR. Profiled with immunoSEQ multiplex PCR; TCRdb holds only in-frame clones, not every one. The sample contains over 150,000 clones, approximately 85% of which appear only once. Per germline, CDR1 SQVTM and CDR2 ANQGSEA. V lost 4 bases to trimming and J lost 2 bases, with 11 bases between them. CDR3 length equals 13 residues. The J gene is TRBJ1-2, the V gene TRBV29-1; perhaps TRBD1 as D (5 bases). Sequencing used PBMCs. This TCR was recovered from a man in his fifties in good health and CMV-seropositive. The CDR3 protein is CSVGRGDNYGYTF. For the CDR3, the DNA is TGCAGCGTTGGGAGGGGAGACAACTATGGCTACACCTTC.